These 32 T cell receptor beta chains were all obtained from the same sample, sequenced in a study of T cells in localized non-small cell lung cancer. Sequenced by immunoSEQ multiplex PCR; TCRdb stores in-frame clones only, minus some. Of about 78,000 clones in the sample, 84% are singletons; the top ten hold under 3.5%. Sequencing used peripheral blood, obtained before any cancer treatment. The receptor source for this set is a man aged 40 to 69 with stage I lung adenocarcinoma.

The CDR3, as DNA: TGTGCCAGCAGTGGACCGCACGACGAGCAGTACTTC. Translation: CASSGPHDEQYF. V and J are TRBV28 and TRBJ2-7, with D uncertain. Germline lookup yields CDR1 MDHEN and CDR2 SYDVKM. With 5 bases removed from V and 5 bases from J, the gap between germline ends came to 10 bases. The CDR3 runs to 12 residues.

Worth noting for this clone: One end of the junction is discordant with germline, which a read error may explain. This chain joins TRBV7-7 and TRBJ2-2, with 7 bases matching TRBD1. Germline assignment: CDR1 SSHAT and CDR2 FNYEAQ (reference sequence). The CDR3 is 19 amino acids. The CDR3: CASSRELERGGAGTGELFF. CDR3 nucleotides: TGTGCTAGCAGCCGCGAGTTAGAGCGAGGGGGCGCGGGCACCGGGGAGCTGTTTTTT.

The chain recombines TRBV9 with TRBJ2-2, with D maybe TRBD1 (6 bases). CDR1 and CDR2 (germline): SGDLS, YYNGEE. The V gene lost 4 bases and the J gene lost 2 bases, with 12 bases spanning the gap. The CDR3 is made up of 15 amino acids. The CDR3, as DNA: TGTGCCAGCAGCTTGACGGGGACAAACACCGGGGAGCTGTTTTTT. Translating gives CASSLTGTNTGELFF.

The J gene is TRBJ2-7, the V gene TRBV9; 13 bases align to TRBD2. Germline loops: CDR1 SGDLS, CDR2 YYNGEE. The CDR3 extends over 17 amino acids. V trimming: 4 bases; J trimming: 6 bases; junction bases outside the gene matches: 13. The CDR3 is CASSPRTSGRWAGEQYF. CDR3 sequence (DNA): TGTGCCAGCAGCCCTCGGACTAGCGGGAGATGGGCCGGCGAGCAGTACTTC.

V is TRBV2 and J is TRBJ2-1; 9 bases map to TRBD2. Looked up from germline, CDR1 is SNHLY and CDR2 is FYNNEI. The CDR3 runs to 13 residues. J was trimmed by 7 bases and V by 7 bases; bases with no gene match: 5. CDR3 nucleotides: TGTGCCAGCAATAGCGGGAGTGGGAATGAGCAGTTCTTC. It specifies CASNSGSGNEQFF.

This chain links TRBV9 with TRBJ2-5; a possible D gene is TRBD2 (6 bases). Looked up from germline, CDR1 is SGDLS and CDR2 is YYNGEE. The V gene lost 3 bases and the J gene lost 5 bases, with 17 bases spanning the gap. This CDR3 is built from 15 residues. The CDR3 DNA reads as TGTGCCAGCAGCGAAACTGCGGGGATCAGGGAGACCCAGTACTTC. The encoded protein is CASSETAGIRETQYF.

The J gene is TRBJ2-7, the V gene TRBV6-5; 9 bases map to TRBD1. The CDR3 has 13 amino acids. V dropped 8 bases and J dropped 7; count of bases not matched to a gene: 9. The germline V gene has CDR1 MNHEY and CDR2 SVGAGI. This chain's CDR3 is CASGGTGPQEQYF. In nucleotides, the CDR3 is TGTGCCAGCGGCGGGACAGGGCCTCAAGAGCAGTACTTC.

As DNA, the CDR3 is TGCGCCAGCAGCCAACCGGACCGTTCGGGCAATGAGCAGTTCTTC. This translates into CASSQPDRSGNEQFF. The gene calls are TRBV4-1 and TRBJ2-1; no reliable D call. The germline gives CDR1 MGHRA, CDR2 YSYEKL. V was shortened by 2 bases and J by 6 bases, with 14 bases between the two germline ends. The CDR3 has 15 amino acids.

This chain links TRBV5-4 with TRBJ2-7, with D perhaps assigned TRBD1 or TRBD2 (5 bases each). Germline V gene sequence: CDR1 SGHNT, CDR2 YYREEE (reference sequence). The V and J ends lost 0 bases and 5 bases respectively, with 15 bases between them. CDR3 length: 15 amino acids. The CDR3 DNA reads as TGTGCCAGCAGCTTGGCGGGACGCCTTAACGACGAGCAGTACTTC. This encodes CASSLAGRLNDEQYF.

The chain combines TRBV19 with TRBJ2-7; 8 nucleotides match TRBD1. The CDR3 is made up of 13 amino acids. Germline CDR1 is LNHDA and CDR2 is SQIVND (reference sequence). V dropped 6 bases and J dropped 4; count of bases not matched to a gene: 5. CDR3 DNA sequence: TGTGCCAGTAGCGCCGACAGGGGTTACGAGCAGTACTTC. Encoded protein: CASSADRGYEQYF.

This clone was observed a handful of times. This chain's CDR3 is CSVGGFGTEAFF. The CDR3 DNA reads as TGCAGCGTTGGGGGTTTCGGCACTGAAGCTTTCTTT. V and J are TRBV29-1 and TRBJ1-1, with unresolved D. The germline V gene encodes CDR1 SQVTM and CDR2 ANQGSEA. V lost 4 bases and J 4 bases, leaving 10 bases between the germline ends. The CDR3 is made up of 12 amino acids.

This sequence joins TRBV6-1 and TRBJ2-1; 7 nucleotides agree with TRBD1. Germline V lookup: CDR1 MNHNS, CDR2 SASEGT. The CDR3 covers 11 residues. Trimming at V came to 8 bases and at J to 8 bases, leaving 3 bases not matched to a gene. The CDR3 here is CASADRDEQFF. As DNA, the CDR3 is TGTGCCAGCGCCGACAGGGATGAGCAGTTCTTC.

The J gene is TRBJ2-5, the V gene TRBV5-4, with 7 bases fitting TRBD1. Trimming at V came to 3 bases and at J to 2 bases, leaving 4 bases not matched to a gene. Germline CDR1 reads SGHNT; CDR2 reads YYREEE (reference sequence). The length of the CDR3 is 14 residues. In DNA, the CDR3 is TGTGCCAGCAGCTCGGGACAGATACAAGAGACCCAGTACTTC. Encoded protein: CASSSGQIQETQYF.

This clone has just a few counts. CDR3 nucleotides: TGTGCCAGCAGCTTAACGGGCTCTACTCTAACTTTCTTT. This gives the protein CASSLTGSTLTFF. The chain uses TRBV7-3 and TRBJ1-1, with D unresolved. Trimming pared 0 bases from V and 12 bases from J, leaving 14 bases between. The CDR3 covers 13 residues. The germline V gene has CDR1 SGHTA and CDR2 FQGTGA.

This sequence joins TRBV7-9 and TRBJ1-2, with D possibly matching TRBD1 (5 bases). Trimming cost V 6 bases and J 0 bases, with 17 bases left between them. CDR1 and CDR2 from the germline V gene are SEHNR and FQNEAQ (reference sequence). The CDR3 has 16 residues. The CDR3 sequence is CASSTDGQKANYGYTF. For the CDR3, the DNA is TGTGCCAGCAGTACAGACGGACAAAAAGCTAACTATGGCTACACCTTC.

V is TRBV5-4 and J is TRBJ2-7; 14 positions match TRBD2. The CDR3 consists of 18 residues. With V trimmed by 7 bases and J by 2 bases, 14 bases remained unmatched. Germline values: CDR1 SGHNT, CDR2 YYREEE (reference sequence). CDR3 region: CASGSGLAGVNDAYEQYF. The CDR3 DNA sequence: TGTGCCAGCGGGTCGGGACTAGCGGGGGTTAATGACGCCTACGAGCAGTACTTC.

CDR3 sequence reads: CASSAYGDFLYNEQFF. CDR3 in DNA: TGTGCCAGCAGCGCCTACGGGGACTTCCTATACAATGAGCAGTTCTTC. The chain employs TRBV14 and TRBJ2-1; D might be TRBD2 (6 bases). CDR1 is SGHDN and CDR2 is FVKESK in the germline V gene. The length of the CDR3 is 16 residues. Trimming removed 5 bases at V and 4 bases at J, with 18 bases between.

The chain recombines TRBV5-1 with TRBJ2-5; 8 nucleotides match TRBD1. Losses at the gene ends were 5 bases for V and 2 bases for J; bases not matched to a gene: 8. Germline CDR1 reads SGHRS; CDR2 reads YFSETQ. The CDR3 consists of 15 residues. This CDR3 is CASSSGGAGQETQYF. The CDR3 DNA reads as TGCGCCAGCAGTTCAGGGGGCGCGGGACAAGAGACCCAGTACTTC.

V is TRBV2 and J is TRBJ1-3; D unresolved. CDR1 SNHLY and CDR2 FYNNEI come from the germline V gene. V lost 6 bases and J lost 6, with 12 bases in between. This CDR3 region has 13 residues. The CDR3 DNA is TGTGCCAGCAGCACCCATGAGAAAAACACCATATATTTT. As protein: CASSTHEKNTIYF.

The chain is built from TRBV27 and TRBJ2-1; a weak D match, TRBD1 (5 bases). Trimming took 5 bases from V and 9 from J, leaving 20 bases between them. CDR3 length: 15 residues. Germline-derived CDR1 and CDR2 are MNHEY and SMNVEV (reference sequence). CDR3 in amino acids: CASSPLGLTRGEQFF. The CDR3 DNA follows: TGTGCCAGCAGTCCCCTAGGCCTAACAAGGGGTGAGCAGTTCTTC.

The rearrangement uses TRBV6-6 and TRBJ2-7, with 11 bases matching TRBD1. V lost 6 bases, J lost 4 bases, and 8 bases stayed unmatched. Germline V CDR1 and CDR2: MNHNY, SVGAGI (reference sequence). The CDR3 sequence is 15 residues long. The CDR3: CASRPSGTGGYEQYF. In nucleotides, the CDR3 is TGTGCCAGCAGACCTTCAGGGACAGGGGGTTACGAGCAGTACTTC.

The chain is built from TRBV19 and TRBJ1-1; no reliable D call. Germline CDR1 is LNHDA and CDR2 is SQIVND (reference sequence). V was trimmed by 0 bases and J by 5 bases, leaving 10 bases between them. The CDR3 extends over 14 amino acids. The CDR3 DNA follows: TGTGCCAGTAGTATAGATATTGAGGAGACTGAAGCTTTCTTT. Protein: CASSIDIEETEAFF.

The V call is TRBV19, the J call TRBJ2-5; TRBD2 aligns across 7 bases. The junction had 6 bases not matched to a gene; V was cut back by 5 bases and J by 9 bases. This CDR3 is 12 amino acids long. Germline CDR1 and CDR2: LNHDA and SQIVND (reference sequence). The CDR3 bases are TGTGCCAGTAGTCGAAGGGCGGGGGCCCAGTACTTC. Amino acids: CASSRRAGAQYF.

J is TRBJ2-2 and V is TRBV5-1; tentatively, D is TRBD2 (5 bases). This CDR3 contains 15 residues. Germline V gives CDR1 SGHRS, CDR2 YFSETQ. The V end lost 5 bases, the J end lost 0 bases, and 11 bases lay between the germline ends. CDR3 DNA: TGCGCCAGCAGTCTCCGACTACCGAACACCGGGGAGCTGTTTTTT. Its protein product is CASSLRLPNTGELFF.

This chain uses TRBV30 with TRBJ2-1, with 8 bases lining up with TRBD2. The germline gives CDR1 GTSNPN, CDR2 SVGIG (reference sequence). V shed 7 bases, J shed 6 bases, and the junction held 11 bases outside the gene matches. CDR3 length equals 14 residues. The CDR3: CAFSSGTRLNEQFF. The CDR3, as DNA: TGTGCCTTCTCTTCGGGGACTAGGCTCAATGAGCAGTTCTTC.

This clone was picked up a small number of times. The chain links TRBV5-1 to TRBJ2-1, with D tentatively TRBD1 (6 bases). The V end lost 0 bases, the J end lost 13 bases, and 20 bases lay between the germline ends. The length of the CDR3 is 15 residues. The germline CDR1 and CDR2 sequences are SGHRS and YFSETQ. The CDR3 nucleotides read TGCGCCAGCAGCTTGGGGACAGACCAAGCCCATCCACAGTTCTTC. Its protein product is CASSLGTDQAHPQFF.

This chain uses TRBV6-1 with TRBJ1-6, with TRBD1 identical over 9 bases. The CDR3 loop spans 15 amino acids. The germline V gene has CDR1 MNHNS and CDR2 SASEGT. Trimming took 7 bases from V and 10 from J; bases not matched to a gene: 11. For the CDR3, the DNA is TGTGCCAGCACCTCAACACAGGGGGCTGACTCACCCCTCCACTTT. Amino acid sequence: CASTSTQGADSPLHF.

This chain joins TRBV5-4 and TRBJ1-2; D is perhaps TRBD1 (5 bases). The CDR3 is made up of 14 amino acids. Germline V lookup: CDR1 SGHNT, CDR2 YYREEE (reference sequence). V was trimmed by 3 bases and J by 3 bases, leaving 12 bases between them. CDR3 sequence: CASSSGGEDYGYTF. CDR3 coding DNA: TGTGCCAGCAGCTCCGGGGGGGAAGACTATGGCTACACCTTC. The complete variable domain, with remaining parts taken from reference TRBV5-4 and TRBJ1-2, reads ETGVTQSPTHLIKTRGQQVTLRCSSQSGHNTVSWYQQALGQGPQFIFQYYREEENGRGNFPPRFSGLQFPNYSSELNVNALELDDSALYLCASSSGGEDYGYTFGSGTRLTVV.

In its sample, this clone was seen once. This chain's CDR3 is CATHRNEKLFF. As DNA, the CDR3 is TGTGCCACCCACAGGAATGAAAAACTGTTTTTT. V usage is TRBV6-1 and J usage is TRBJ1-4; a possible D gene is TRBD1 (5 bases). CDR1 is MNHNS and CDR2 is SASEGT in the germline V gene. The CDR3 runs to 11 residues. V lost 10 bases and J lost 5, with 8 bases in between.

The chain has TRBV6-6 and TRBJ1-1; D call uncertain. The CDR3 extends over 15 amino acids. The germline V gene has CDR1 MNHNY and CDR2 SVGAGI (reference sequence). Trimming removed 0 bases from V and 2 bases from J, with 10 bases in between. The CDR3 loop is CASSYSVEPNTEAFF. CDR3 in DNA: TGTGCCAGCAGTTACTCGGTAGAGCCCAACACTGAAGCTTTCTTT.

The genes are TRBV7-8 and TRBJ1-3; maybe TRBD1 (6 bases). With 8 bases removed from V and 1 base from J, the gap between germline ends came to 15 bases. The CDR3 runs 15 residues. In germline, CDR1 is SGHVS, CDR2 FQNEAQ. Written as DNA, the CDR3 is TGTGCCAGCGGCTCAGGGGACCCTTCTGGAAACACCATATATTTT. This sequence encodes CASGSGDPSGNTIYF.

The V and J genes are TRBV11-2 and TRBJ2-7; the match to TRBD1 covers 9 bases. The CDR3 covers 16 residues. V shed 2 bases and J 3 bases; nucleotides not matched to a gene: 8. Germline CDR1 and CDR2: SGHAT and FQNNGV. DNA of the CDR3: TGTGCCAGCAGCTTAATGGGGGGACAGGGATACTACGAGCAGTACTTC. Translation gives CASSLMGGQGYYEQYF.